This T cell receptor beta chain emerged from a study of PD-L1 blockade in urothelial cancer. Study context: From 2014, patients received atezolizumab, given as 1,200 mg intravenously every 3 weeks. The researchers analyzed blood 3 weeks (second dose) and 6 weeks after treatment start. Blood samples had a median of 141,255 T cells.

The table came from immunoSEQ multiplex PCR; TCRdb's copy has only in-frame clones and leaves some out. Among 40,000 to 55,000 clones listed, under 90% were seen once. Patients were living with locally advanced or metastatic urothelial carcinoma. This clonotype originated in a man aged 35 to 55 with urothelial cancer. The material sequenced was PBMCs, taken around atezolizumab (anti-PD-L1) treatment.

CDR3 sequence reads: CASRRLGAADTQYF. Here the CDR3 DNA reads TGTGCCAGCAGGCGCTTGGGGGCGGCAGATACGCAGTATTTT. The chain uses TRBV28 and TRBJ2-3; tentatively, D is TRBD1 (6 bases). The germline V gene has CDR1 MDHEN and CDR2 SYDVKM. This CDR3 comprises 14 residues. V was trimmed by 6 bases and J by 4 bases, leaving 14 bases between them.